These 13 T cell receptor beta chains originate from one sample sequenced in a study of graft-versus-host responses after intestinal transplantation. Here immunoSEQ multiplex PCR was the method, and the copy in TCRdb shows in-frame clones only, minus some. The sample contains roughly 30,000 clones, around 83% of which appear only once. The antigens these receptors bind are not known. The sample was unstimulated CD8+ T cells sorted from spleen or lymph node cells, taken before intestinal transplant. These receptor sequences come from a human donor who received an intestinal transplant.

The V and J genes are TRBV13 and TRBJ2-5, with D possibly TRBD1 on 5 matching bases. V was cut by 0 bases and J by 1 base, with 15 bases left in between. This CDR3 region has 17 residues. Germline V gives CDR1 PRHDT, CDR2 FYEKMQ (reference sequence). DNA of the CDR3: TGTGCCAGCAGCTTAGGCCCCCGAGCAGGGCGCCAAGAGACCCAGTACTTC. It encodes CASSLGPRAGRQETQYF.

This clone was seen a few times. The CDR3 is CASSPSSGDEQYF. The DNA of the CDR3 is TGTGCCAGCAGCCCCTCATCGGGTGACGAGCAGTACTTC. The V call is TRBV27, the J call TRBJ2-7; D gene ambiguous. The CDR3 runs 13 residues. Per germline, CDR1 MNHEY and CDR2 SMNVEV (reference sequence). Trimming pared 6 bases from V and 5 bases from J, leaving 14 bases between.

The table lists this clone with a count of one. The genes are TRBV10-3 and TRBJ2-1; D might be TRBD2 (6 bases). This CDR3 region has 13 residues. The V and J ends lost 9 bases and 7 bases respectively, with 16 bases between them. Germline-derived CDR1 and CDR2 are ENHRY and SYGVKD. Here the CDR3 reads CAIYTAGSNEQFF. The CDR3 DNA reads as TGTGCCATTTATACAGCGGGTTCGAATGAGCAGTTCTTC.

V gene TRBV18 combines with J gene TRBJ2-1; D possibly corresponds to TRBD1 (6 bases). In germline, CDR1 is KGHSH, CDR2 LQKENI. This CDR3 spans 13 amino acids. V lost 4 bases to trimming and J lost 7 bases, with 11 bases between them. The CDR3 loop reads CASSLDRINEQFF. The CDR3 region has the DNA TGTGCCAGCTCACTAGACAGGATTAATGAGCAGTTCTTC.

CDR3 sequence: CASSQVGRYSGANVLTF. Here the CDR3 DNA reads TGCGCCAGCAGCCAAGTCGGGAGATACTCTGGGGCCAACGTCCTGACTTTC. The V gene is TRBV4-1, the J gene TRBJ2-6, with TRBD2 as a possible D gene (6 bases). The V gene lost 1 base and the J gene lost 0 bases, with 10 bases spanning the gap. Germline CDR1 reads MGHRA; CDR2 reads YSYEKL. The CDR3 is made up of 17 amino acids.

The gene calls are TRBV28 and TRBJ1-1; the D is unclear. Germline V lookup: CDR1 MDHEN, CDR2 SYDVKM. The CDR3 runs 12 residues. The V end lost 3 bases, the J end lost 1 base, and 3 bases lay between the germline ends. The CDR3 loop is CASSFQNTEAFF. The CDR3 bases are TGTGCCAGCAGTTTCCAGAACACTGAAGCTTTCTTT.

This chain joins TRBV2 and TRBJ2-2, with 12 positions matching TRBD2. Germline values: CDR1 SNHLY, CDR2 FYNNEI. V gave up 11 bases and J gave up 7 bases; unmatched junction bases: 17. The CDR3 length is 17 residues. CDR3 region: CAARGLAGGEKGGELFF. In DNA, the CDR3 is TGTGCCGCCCGTGGCCTAGCGGGAGGGGAGAAGGGCGGGGAGCTGTTTTTT.

The genes are TRBV7-9 and TRBJ2-2, with TRBD2 matching over 12 bases. CDR3 length equals 17 residues. Germline V CDR1 and CDR2: SEHNR, FQNEAQ (reference sequence). Unmatched junction bases numbered 10, after V lost 5 bases and J lost 6 bases. This CDR3 reads CASSQGLAGFLAGELFF. CDR3 bases: TGTGCCAGCAGCCAAGGACTAGCGGGGTTCCTCGCCGGGGAGCTGTTTTTT.

This clone was counted between two and nine times. CDR3 sequence: CASSLVSGQGETQYF. As DNA, the CDR3 is TGTGCCAGCAGCTTAGTGTCAGGACAGGGAGAGACCCAGTACTTC. This chain joins TRBV11-3 and TRBJ2-5; the match to TRBD1 covers 8 bases. V shed 1 base, J shed 4 bases, and the junction held 5 bases outside the gene matches. The CDR3 has 15 amino acids. Germline CDR1 SGHNT, CDR2 YENEEA.

This clone showed up just once. The rearrangement joins TRBV6-5 to TRBJ2-7; D not resolved. Trimming shortened V by 6 bases and J by 1 base, and 13 bases separated the two germline ends. The CDR3 spans 14 residues. Germline CDR1 is MNHEY and CDR2 is SVGAGI. CDR3 in DNA: TGTGCCAGCAGCCGAGGCGGAGAGTCCTACGAGCAGTACTTC. It specifies CASSRGGESYEQYF.

The chain recombines TRBV2 with TRBJ1-5; D is unresolved. The germline gives CDR1 SNHLY, CDR2 FYNNEI. This CDR3 spans 19 amino acids. V was trimmed by 0 bases and J by 1 base, leaving 19 bases between them. The CDR3 reads CASSEARYQRHQSNQPQHF. In DNA, the CDR3 is TGTGCCAGCAGTGAAGCGCGTTACCAGCGGCACCAAAGCAATCAGCCCCAGCATTTT.

The chain couples TRBV6-6 to TRBJ2-5, with D maybe TRBD2 (6 bases). The CDR3 is made up of 14 amino acids. V lost 0 bases and J 4 bases, leaving 9 bases between the germline ends. Germline V lookup: CDR1 MNHNY, CDR2 SVGAGI (reference sequence). This CDR3 reads CASSYSTEGETQYF. The CDR3 bases are TGTGCCAGCAGTTACTCGACGGAGGGAGAGACCCAGTACTTC.

The gene calls are TRBV15 and TRBJ2-1; TRBD1 matches 7 bases. This CDR3 is 15 amino acids long. The trim removed 4 bases at V and 6 bases at J, leaving 9 bases unmatched. The germline V gene encodes CDR1 LNHNV and CDR2 YYDKDF (reference sequence). Here the CDR3 DNA reads TGTGCCACCAGCAAAACGGGACAGTTTTCCAATGAGCAGTTCTTC. Translating it yields CATSKTGQFSNEQFF. Full variable domain (missing parts from reference TRBV15 and TRBJ2-1): DAMVIQNPRYQVTQFGKPVTLSCSQTLNHNVMYWYQQKSSQAPKLLFHYYDKDFNNEADTPDNFQSRRPNTSFCFLDIRSPGLGDTAMYLCATSKTGQFSNEQFFGPGTRLTVL.